Each of the 9 T cell receptor beta chains below was sequenced from the same sample in a study of T cells expressing NK-cell markers. TCRdb processed the 5' RACE reads again and assigns one entry to each CDR3 protein, with no DNA. The sample table includes about 160,000 distinct CDR3 sequences. Sequencing was done on a sample of blood T cells: a sorted CD56 or NKG2C T cell subset, CD4+ or CD8+ T cells, or bulk PBMC T cells (not recorded which). These receptors all come from a woman between 18 and 70 years old in good health.

This CDR3 reads CATSTLAGGNTGELFF. The genes are TRBV15 and TRBJ2-2; TCRdb names TRBD2, which stays unverified in the absence of DNA. Germline V gene data show CDR1 as LNHNV and CDR2 as YYDKDF (reference sequence). There are 16 residues in the CDR3.

The chain is built from TRBV9 and TRBJ2-1; no DNA is available, so the TRBD1 call from TCRdb remains unchecked. The germline CDR1 and CDR2 sequences are SGDLS and YYNGEE. The CDR3 has 14 amino acids. The CDR3 reads CASSVDYGGNLQFF.

The chain employs TRBV3-1 and TRBJ1-2. Germline V gives CDR1 LGHDT, CDR2 YNNKEL (reference sequence). The CDR3 is 14 residues long. The CDR3 here is CASSQDNGNYGYTF.

V is TRBV20-1 and J is TRBJ2-3; TCRdb's D gene call, TRBD2, goes unchecked for lack of DNA. The CDR3 is 15 amino acids. CDR1 DFQATT and CDR2 SNEGSKA come from the germline V gene (reference sequence). CDR3 loop: CSATLSGWETDTQYF.

This rearrangement joins TRBV7-2 to TRBJ1-6. This CDR3 is built from 13 residues. Germline-derived CDR1 and CDR2 are SGHTA and FQGNSA. The CDR3 here is CASSPYHDSPLHF.

This chain connects TRBV7-9 to TRBJ2-7; TCRdb proposes TRBD1, but this gene call is untestable without DNA. The CDR3 has 13 residues. Germline V lookup: CDR1 SEHNR, CDR2 FQNEAQ (reference sequence). This CDR3 reads CASSLGDRGEQYF.

V and J are TRBV19 and TRBJ2-3; with no DNA, the TCRdb D assignment of TRBD1 cannot be verified. In germline, CDR1 is LNHDA, CDR2 SQIVND (reference sequence). This CDR3 has 15 amino acids. The CDR3 here is CASRPPGGVTDTQYF.

The chain recombines TRBV5-1 with TRBJ2-6; the TCRdb call, TRBD1, lacks DNA for checking. The germline gives CDR1 SGHRS, CDR2 YFSETQ. The CDR3 consists of 17 residues. CDR3 amino acids: CASSLEPGGAGANVLTF. The full variable domain, rest sourced from reference TRBV5-1 and TRBJ2-6, is KAGVTQTPRYLIKTRGQQVTLSCSPISGHRSVSWYQQTPGQGLQFLFEYFSETQRNKGNFPGRFSGRQFSNSRSEMNVSTLELGDSALYLCASSLEPGGAGANVLTFGAGSRLTVL.

The chain joins TRBV5-8 to TRBJ2-7; the TCRdb call, TRBD1, lacks DNA for checking. There are 15 residues in the CDR3. Germline V gene sequence: CDR1 SGHTS, CDR2 YDEGEE. The chain's CDR3 is CASSLKGTGPFEQYF.